The source of this T cell receptor beta chain is a study of blood T cell repertoires in COVID-19. Study information: T cells, B-cell-depleted T cells, or PBMCs supplied cDNA or gDNA.

Patients at the Seattle site were enrolled during active infection and followed longitudinally. CDR1 is GTSNPN and CDR2 is SVGIG in the germline V gene (reference sequence). The V gene lost 5 bases and the J gene lost 6 bases, with 20 bases spanning the gap. The CDR3 runs to 14 residues. Original handling: Amplified reference gene primers provided the basis for estimating nucleated cell counts. The protocol was immunoSEQ multiplex PCR, while the TCRdb copy is restricted to in-frame clones and leaves out a portion. For V, J and clone size, that table is used; D and trimming come from the DNA. Of about 420,000 clones in the sample, roughly 89% were seen once.

This receptor was obtained from a man aged 18 to 29 with COVID-19, enrolled during active disease. Sequencing input: peripheral blood. V usage is TRBV30 and J usage is TRBJ2-7; possibly TRBD2 for D (6 bases). CDR3 DNA: TGTGCCTGGGGGAGCGGGTCCCGTTTAAGCGAGCAGTACTTC. Its protein is CAWGSGSRLSEQYF.